The following is a TCR beta chain sequence with its context. PCR primers comprised 60 Vbeta and 13 Jbeta primers. Libraries were prepared by immunoSEQ multiplex PCR; TCRdb keeps only in-frame clonotypes and omits some of them. There are 150,000 to 200,000 clones in the sample; about 72% occur only once, and 2% to 2.5% lies in the top ten. V lost 6 bases, J lost 10 bases, and 13 bases lay in between. The CDR3 loop spans 12 amino acids. Germline-derived CDR1 and CDR2 are SGHTA and FQGTGA. The sample is drawn from a study of cytomegalovirus exposure and HLA in healthy donors. Background on the study: The study's early data release held 75 million to 95 million unique TCRs from HLA-typed donors.

V usage is TRBV7-3 and J usage is TRBJ2-1; weak D call: TRBD1 (6 bases). The sequenced sample was PBMCs. The receptor was derived from a human donor in good health. The DNA for the CDR3 is TGTGCCAGCAGTTCTACAGGGAAGGAGCAGTTCTTC. It translates to CASSSTGKEQFF.